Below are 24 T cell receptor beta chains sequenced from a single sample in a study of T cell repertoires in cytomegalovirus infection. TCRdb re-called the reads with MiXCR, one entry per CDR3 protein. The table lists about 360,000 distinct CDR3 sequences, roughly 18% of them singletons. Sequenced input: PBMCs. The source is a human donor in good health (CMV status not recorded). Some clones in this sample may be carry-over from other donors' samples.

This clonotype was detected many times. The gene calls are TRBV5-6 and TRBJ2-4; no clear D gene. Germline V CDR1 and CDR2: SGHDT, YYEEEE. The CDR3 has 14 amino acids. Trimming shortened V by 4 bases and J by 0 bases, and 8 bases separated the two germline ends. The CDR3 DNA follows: TGTGCCAGCAGCCAGGCACTAGCCAAAAACATTCAGTACTTC. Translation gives CASSQALAKNIQYF.

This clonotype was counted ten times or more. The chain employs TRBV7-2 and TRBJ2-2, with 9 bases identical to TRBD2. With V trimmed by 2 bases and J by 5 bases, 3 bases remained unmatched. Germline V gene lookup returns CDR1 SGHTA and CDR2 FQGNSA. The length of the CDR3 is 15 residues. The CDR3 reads CASSLKLAGTGELFF. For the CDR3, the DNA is TGTGCCAGCAGCTTAAAACTAGCGGGTACCGGGGAGCTGTTTTTT.

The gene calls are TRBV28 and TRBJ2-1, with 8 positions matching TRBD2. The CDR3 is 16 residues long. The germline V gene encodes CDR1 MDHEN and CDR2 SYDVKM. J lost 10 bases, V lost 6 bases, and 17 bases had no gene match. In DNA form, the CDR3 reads TGTGCCAGCAGAGCATCGGGACTAGGTGACGGGGAAGAGCAGTTCTTC. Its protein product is CASRASGLGDGEEQFF.

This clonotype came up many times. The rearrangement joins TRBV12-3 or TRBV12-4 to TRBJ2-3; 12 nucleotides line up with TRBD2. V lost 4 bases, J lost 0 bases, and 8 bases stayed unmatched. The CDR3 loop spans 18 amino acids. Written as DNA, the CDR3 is TGTGCCAGCAGTTCCCGACTAGCGGGGGTCCTTAGCACAGATACGCAGTATTTT. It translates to CASSSRLAGVLSTDTQYF.

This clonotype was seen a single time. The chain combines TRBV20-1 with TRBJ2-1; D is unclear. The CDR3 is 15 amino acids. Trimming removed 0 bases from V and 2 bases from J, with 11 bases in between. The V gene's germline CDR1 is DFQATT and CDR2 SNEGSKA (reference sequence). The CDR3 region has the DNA TGCAGTGCTAGAGATCTCAGTGGCCCCTACAATGAGCAGTTCTTC. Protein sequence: CSARDLSGPYNEQFF.

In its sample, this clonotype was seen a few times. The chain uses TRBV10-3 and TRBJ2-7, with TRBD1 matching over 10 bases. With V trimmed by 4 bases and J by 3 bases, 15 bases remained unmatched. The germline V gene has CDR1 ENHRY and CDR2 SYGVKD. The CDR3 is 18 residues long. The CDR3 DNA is TGTGCCATCAGTGGACAGGGGGCCTTAGCTCGTCTGGTCTACGAGCAGTACTTC. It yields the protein CAISGQGALARLVYEQYF.

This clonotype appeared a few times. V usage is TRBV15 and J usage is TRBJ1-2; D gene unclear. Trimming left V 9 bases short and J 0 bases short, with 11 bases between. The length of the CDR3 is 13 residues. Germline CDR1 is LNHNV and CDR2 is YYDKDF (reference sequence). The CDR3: CATDYGTNYGYTF. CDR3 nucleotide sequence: TGTGCCACTGACTACGGTACTAACTATGGCTACACCTTC.

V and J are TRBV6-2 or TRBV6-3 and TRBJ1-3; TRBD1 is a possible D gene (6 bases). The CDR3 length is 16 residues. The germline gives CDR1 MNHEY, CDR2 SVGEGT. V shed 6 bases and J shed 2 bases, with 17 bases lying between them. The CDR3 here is CASRWTEKFAGNTIYF. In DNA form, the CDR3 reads TGTGCCAGCAGGTGGACAGAAAAATTCGCTGGAAACACCATATATTTT.

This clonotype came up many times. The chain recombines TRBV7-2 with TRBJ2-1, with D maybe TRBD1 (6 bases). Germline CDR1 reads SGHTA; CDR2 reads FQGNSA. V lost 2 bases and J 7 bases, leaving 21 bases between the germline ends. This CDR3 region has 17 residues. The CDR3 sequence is CASSLRQVYSSGNEQFF. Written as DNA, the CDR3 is TGTGCCAGCAGCTTAAGACAGGTGTATTCAAGTGGGAATGAGCAGTTCTTC. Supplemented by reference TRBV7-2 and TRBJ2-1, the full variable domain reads GAGVSQSPSNKVTEKGKDVELRCDPISGHTALYWYRQSLGQGLEFLIYFQGNSAPDKSGLPSDRFSAERTGGSVSTLTIQRTQQEDSAVYLCASSLRQVYSSGNEQFFGPGTRLTVL.

This CDR3 reads CASSSPRDRRGYTF. DNA of the CDR3: TGTGCCAGCAGCTCACCCCGGGACAGAAGGGGCTACACCTTC. The chain is built from TRBV12-3 or TRBV12-4 and TRBJ1-2, with 7 nucleotides matching TRBD1. The CDR3 runs to 14 residues. The V and J ends lost 6 bases and 8 bases, in that order; junction bases with no gene match: 12.

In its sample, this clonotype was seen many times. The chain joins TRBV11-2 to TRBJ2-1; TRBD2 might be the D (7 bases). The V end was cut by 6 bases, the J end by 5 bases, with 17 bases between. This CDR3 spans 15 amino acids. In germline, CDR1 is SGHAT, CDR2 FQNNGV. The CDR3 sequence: CASRQRREGDNEQFF. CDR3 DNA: TGTGCCAGCAGACAAAGGAGGGAGGGGGACAATGAGCAGTTCTTC.

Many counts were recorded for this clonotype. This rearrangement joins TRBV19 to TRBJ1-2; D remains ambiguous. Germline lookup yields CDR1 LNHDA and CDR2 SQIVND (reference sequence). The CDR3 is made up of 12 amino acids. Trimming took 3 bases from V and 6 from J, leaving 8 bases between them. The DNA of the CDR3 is TGTGCCAGTAGTATCGCGGTTGATGGCTACACCTTC. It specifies CASSIAVDGYTF.

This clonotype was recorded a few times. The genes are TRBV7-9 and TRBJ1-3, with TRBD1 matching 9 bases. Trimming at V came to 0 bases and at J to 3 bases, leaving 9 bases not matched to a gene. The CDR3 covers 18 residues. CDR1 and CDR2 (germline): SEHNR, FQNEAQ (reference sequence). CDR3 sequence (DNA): TGTGCCAGCAGCTTAGCCGGGACAGGGAGATACAATGGAAACACCATATATTTT. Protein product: CASSLAGTGRYNGNTIYF.

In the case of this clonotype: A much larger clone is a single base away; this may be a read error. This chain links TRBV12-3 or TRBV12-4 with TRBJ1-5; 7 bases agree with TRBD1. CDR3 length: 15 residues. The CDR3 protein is CTSSPTGIGNQPQHF. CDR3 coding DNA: TGTACCAGCAGTCCGACAGGGATTGGCAATCAGCCCCAGCATTTT.

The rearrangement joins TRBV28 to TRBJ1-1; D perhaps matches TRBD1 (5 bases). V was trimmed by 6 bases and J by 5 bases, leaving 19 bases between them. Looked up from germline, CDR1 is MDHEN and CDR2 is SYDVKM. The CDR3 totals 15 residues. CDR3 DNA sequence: TGTGCCAGCAGCCCCTCAGGGAGATTAACGACTGAAGCTTTCTTT. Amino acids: CASSPSGRLTTEAFF.

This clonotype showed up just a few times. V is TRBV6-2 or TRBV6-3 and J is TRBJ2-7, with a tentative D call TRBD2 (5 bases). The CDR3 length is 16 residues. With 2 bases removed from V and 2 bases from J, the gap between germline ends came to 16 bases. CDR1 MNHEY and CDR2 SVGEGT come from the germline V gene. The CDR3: CASSYPQPTEAYEQYF. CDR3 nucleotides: TGTGCCAGCAGTTACCCCCAGCCCACGGAGGCCTACGAGCAGTACTTC.

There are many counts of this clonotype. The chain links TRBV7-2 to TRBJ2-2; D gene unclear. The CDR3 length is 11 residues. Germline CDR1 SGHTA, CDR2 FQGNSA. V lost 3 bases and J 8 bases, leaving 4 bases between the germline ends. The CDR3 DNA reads TGTGCCAGCAGCTTGATGGGGGAGCTGTTTTTT. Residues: CASSLMGELFF.

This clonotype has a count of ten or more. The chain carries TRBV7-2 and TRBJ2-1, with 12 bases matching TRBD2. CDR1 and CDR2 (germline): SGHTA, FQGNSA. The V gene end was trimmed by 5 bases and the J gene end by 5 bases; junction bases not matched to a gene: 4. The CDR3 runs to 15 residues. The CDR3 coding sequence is TGTGCCAGCAGCCGAGGACTAGCGGGAAACAATGAGCAGTTCTTC. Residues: CASSRGLAGNNEQFF.

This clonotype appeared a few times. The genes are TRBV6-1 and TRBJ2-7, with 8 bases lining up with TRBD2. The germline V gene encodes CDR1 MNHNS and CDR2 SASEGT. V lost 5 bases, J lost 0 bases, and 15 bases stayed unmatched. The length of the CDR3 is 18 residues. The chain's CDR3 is CASSSTRPAGDFSYEQYF. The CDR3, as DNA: TGTGCCAGCAGTTCCACCCGCCCAGCGGGGGACTTCTCCTACGAGCAGTACTTC.

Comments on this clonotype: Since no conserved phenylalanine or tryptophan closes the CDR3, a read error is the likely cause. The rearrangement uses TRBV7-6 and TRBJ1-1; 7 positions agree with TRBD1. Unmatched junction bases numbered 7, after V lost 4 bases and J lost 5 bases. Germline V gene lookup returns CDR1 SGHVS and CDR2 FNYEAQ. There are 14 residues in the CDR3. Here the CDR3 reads CASSSAGGLTEAFI. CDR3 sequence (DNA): TGTGCCAGCAGCTCGGCAGGGGGGCTGACTGAAGCTTTCATT.

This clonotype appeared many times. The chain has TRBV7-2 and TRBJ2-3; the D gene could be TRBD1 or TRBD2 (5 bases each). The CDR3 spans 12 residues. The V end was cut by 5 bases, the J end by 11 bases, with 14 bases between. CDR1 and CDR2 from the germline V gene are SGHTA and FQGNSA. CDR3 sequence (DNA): TGTGCCAGCAGCAGACAGTCCCGGGGGCAGTATTTT. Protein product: CASSRQSRGQYF.

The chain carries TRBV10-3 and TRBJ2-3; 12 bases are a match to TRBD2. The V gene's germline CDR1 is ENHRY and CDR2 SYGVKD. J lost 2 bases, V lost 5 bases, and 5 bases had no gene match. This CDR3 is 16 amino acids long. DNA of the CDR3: TGTGCCATCAGTCCGCGGACTAGCGGGGACACAGATACGCAGTATTTT. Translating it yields CAISPRTSGDTDTQYF.

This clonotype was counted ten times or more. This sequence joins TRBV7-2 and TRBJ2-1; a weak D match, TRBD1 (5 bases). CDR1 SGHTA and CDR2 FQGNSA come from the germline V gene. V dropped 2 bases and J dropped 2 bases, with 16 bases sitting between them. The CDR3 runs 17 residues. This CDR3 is CASSLFLFDRTYNEQFF. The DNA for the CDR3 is TGTGCCAGCAGCTTATTCCTATTTGACAGAACCTACAATGAGCAGTTCTTC.

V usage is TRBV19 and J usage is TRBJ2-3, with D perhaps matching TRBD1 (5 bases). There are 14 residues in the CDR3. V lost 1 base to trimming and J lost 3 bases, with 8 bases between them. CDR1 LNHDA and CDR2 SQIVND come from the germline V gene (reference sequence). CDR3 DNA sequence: TGTGCCAGTAGTATAGTAGGGGAAACAGATACGCAGTATTTT. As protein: CASSIVGETDTQYF.